This T cell receptor beta chain was captured by sequencing in a study of T cells in localized non-small cell lung cancer. Study observations and caveats: Longer overall survival was seen with higher T cell density measured in blood.

TCRdb keeps only in-frame clones here, not all; method: immunoSEQ multiplex PCR. The sample shows 15,000 to 20,000 clones, nearly 90% of them seen only once. Comment on this clone: Its specificity is not known.

This CDR3 has 13 amino acids. Trimming cost V 4 bases and J 10 bases, with 14 bases left between them. Germline V gene sequence: CDR1 MNHEY, CDR2 SVGAGI. This TCR was recovered from a woman between 35 and 75 years old with stage III lung adenocarcinoma. This chain links TRBV6-5 with TRBJ1-3; no firm D call. The sequenced sample was peripheral blood mononuclear cells, obtained before any cancer treatment. Here the CDR3 reads CASSSSVERTIYF. The DNA of the CDR3 is TGTGCCAGCAGTTCCTCGGTGGAGCGGACCATATATTTT.